This is a list of T cell receptor beta chains from one sample in a study of blood T cell repertoires in COVID-19. Only in-frame clones appear in the TCRdb table, and some are missing; sequencing was by immunoSEQ multiplex PCR. This repertoire shows roughly 150,000 clones, approximately 84% found once; its top ten account for 40% to 55%. The sequenced sample was peripheral blood. All receptors derive from a human donor in a cohort sampled during active COVID-19. Both conserved end residues are part of each CDR3. D genes are given only for firm matches. Rows give clone size only sometimes, using once, few, many, or a class for an expanded clone.

v_gene,len,abundance,j_gene,d_gene,CDR3nt,CDR3aa
TRBV4-1,15,-,TRBJ2-7,-,TGCGCCAGCAGCCAAGATACGGCCTCTAGGTCCGAGCAGTACTTC,CASSQDTASRSEQYF
TRBV9,15,-,TRBJ2-5,TRBD2,TGTGCCAGCAGCGTAGGTAGCGGGAGCAAAGAGACCCAGTACTTC,CASSVGSGSKETQYF
TRBV2,9,-,TRBJ2-5,-,TGTGCCAGCCGGGGATTCCAGTACTTC,CASRGFQYF
TRBV6-2/TRBV6-3,14,-,TRBJ1-6,-,TGTGCCAGCAGTTCATCCAGGGCAAATTCACCCCTCCACTTT,CASSSSRANSPLHF
TRBV7-9,17,-,TRBJ2-6,-,TGTGCCAGCAGTCTGAGGGCAGGCCACTCTGGGGCCAACGTCCTGACTTTC,CASSLRAGHSGANVLTF
TRBV29-1,13,once,TRBJ1-1,-,TGCAGCGCCCGGGGGGGCCCTAACACTGAAGCTTTCTTT,CSARGGPNTEAFF
TRBV7-2,14,-,TRBJ2-2,-,TGTGCCAGCAGCTACGGACAGTCCACCGGGGAGCTGTTTTTT,CASSYGQSTGELFF
TRBV3-1/TRBV3-2,15,-,TRBJ1-1,-,TGTGCCAGCAGCCAAGGGAGGAGGCCCACCACTGAAGCTTTCTTT,CASSQGRRPTTEAFF
TRBV10-3,14,-,TRBJ2-5,-,TGTGCCATCAGTGTTTCTACTAGGTCGGAGACCCAGTACTTC,CAISVSTRSETQYF
TRBV30,13,once,TRBJ1-1,-,TGTGCCTGTCAGAGGGGGTCGAACACTGAAGCTTTCTTT,CACQRGSNTEAFF
TRBV9,14,-,TRBJ1-5,-,TGTGCCAGCAGCCCAGGATTTAGCAATCAGCCCCAGCATTTT,CASSPGFSNQPQHF
TRBV14,15,-,TRBJ1-6,TRBD1,TGTGCCAGCAGCCAGGGACAGGGGGTTAATTCACCCCTCCACTTT,CASSQGQGVNSPLHF
TRBV11-3,15,-,TRBJ1-1,TRBD1,TGTGCCAGCAGCTTAGGGTCCAGGGGGGACACTGAAGCTTTCTTT,CASSLGSRGDTEAFF
TRBV3-1/TRBV3-2,16,-,TRBJ2-1,-,TGTGCCAGCAGCTCCTCTTCGAGACGGGGGAACAATGAGCAGTTCTTC,CASSSSSRRGNNEQFF